The 15 T cell receptor beta chains given below trace back to one sample, sequenced in a study of shared clonotypes between healthy human individuals. The protocol was immunoSEQ multiplex PCR, while the TCRdb copy is restricted to in-frame clones and leaves out a portion. The profile covers approximately 940,000 clones, with roughly 72% appearing a single time and about 1.5% taken by the ten largest. Sequenced material: memory CD4+ T cells sorted from blood. Subset noted: CD45RA-negative fraction. Receptor source: a man younger than 35 in good health.

This chain links TRBV19 with TRBJ2-5; D might be TRBD2 (6 bases). The germline V and J ends were trimmed by 5 bases and 2 bases, with 18 bases remaining between them. Germline loops: CDR1 LNHDA, CDR2 SQIVND (reference sequence). The CDR3 loop spans 16 amino acids. CDR3 DNA: TGTGCCAGTAGTGGATCGACTAGATACCCACAAGAGACCCAGTACTTC. Translation: CASSGSTRYPQETQYF.

This clone showed up just once. The chain combines TRBV5-1 with TRBJ1-4; possibly TRBD1 for D (5 bases). V was cut by 4 bases and J by 2 bases, with 12 bases left in between. The V gene's germline CDR1 is SGHRS and CDR2 YFSETQ. The CDR3 has 15 residues. As DNA, the CDR3 is TGCGCCAGCAGCGCCTACGGGACGACTAATGAAAAACTGTTTTTT. It specifies CASSAYGTTNEKLFF.

The rearrangement joins TRBV5-1 to TRBJ2-2; TRBD1 matches at 7 bases. Germline assignment: CDR1 SGHRS and CDR2 YFSETQ. V was pared by 4 bases and J by 4 bases, with 7 bases of the junction left unmatched. This CDR3 is built from 15 residues. The chain's CDR3 is CASSGTGQTTGELFF. CDR3 coding DNA: TGCGCCAGCAGCGGGACGGGACAGACCACCGGGGAGCTGTTTTTT.

The chain carries TRBV5-1 and TRBJ2-3; 9 bases align to TRBD1. There are 15 residues in the CDR3. V lost 4 bases and J lost 4; bases outside the gene matches: 7. Germline V lookup: CDR1 SGHRS, CDR2 YFSETQ. DNA of the CDR3: TGCGCCAGCAGCCCAGGGACAGGGTGGTCAGATACGCAGTATTTT. Encoded protein: CASSPGTGWSDTQYF.

CDR3 nucleotide sequence: TGCGCCAGCAGCTTGGCCCTCGGCGGAGCTGAAGCTTTCTTT. This codes for CASSLALGGAEAFF. This rearrangement joins TRBV5-1 to TRBJ1-1, with no clear D. Trimming removed 0 bases at V and 6 bases at J, with 12 bases between. Germline V gives CDR1 SGHRS, CDR2 YFSETQ. This CDR3 has 14 residues.

This clone has a handful of counts. Other DNA sequences within the sample encode an identical CDR3. This chain uses TRBV30 with TRBJ1-1; D might be TRBD1 (6 bases). From germline, CDR1 is GTSNPN and CDR2 SVGIG (reference sequence). V lost 0 bases, J lost 1 base, and 6 bases lay in between. The CDR3 contains 13 residues. CDR3 nucleotide sequence: TGTGCCTGGAGTGTAGGGGGGAACACTGAAGCTTTCTTT. Residues: CAWSVGGNTEAFF.

This clone was recorded only once. V is TRBV6-1 and J is TRBJ2-5; possible D gene TRBD1, 5 bases. The CDR3 extends over 14 amino acids. CDR1 and CDR2 (germline): MNHNS, SASEGT. V gave up 3 bases and J gave up 6 bases, with 14 bases separating them. CDR3 sequence: CASSEDPQGQTQYF. The CDR3 DNA reads TGTGCCAGCAGTGAGGACCCCCAGGGCCAGACCCAGTACTTC.

In its sample, this clone was seen once. The CDR3: CASSAATGTGIGYTF. In DNA form, the CDR3 reads TGTGCCAGCAGCGCAGCGACCGGGACAGGTATTGGCTACACCTTC. The chain uses TRBV7-2 and TRBJ1-2; 8 bases are shared with TRBD1. The CDR3 extends over 15 amino acids. The ends lost 5 bases at V and 7 bases at J; junction bases unmatched: 12. Germline V CDR1 and CDR2: SGHTA, FQGNSA.

The chain joins TRBV6-4 to TRBJ2-3, with 10 bases lining up with TRBD2. V was clipped by 5 bases and J by 1 base; unmatched bases: 6. This CDR3 comprises 16 residues. Germline loops: CDR1 MRHNA, CDR2 SNTAGT. DNA for the CDR3: TGTGCCAGCAGTCCATCAGGACTAGCGGGCACAGATACGCAGTATTTT. As protein: CASSPSGLAGTDTQYF.

The chain has TRBV20-1 and TRBJ2-7, with D unclear. V was pared by 3 bases and J by 2 bases, with 5 bases between. Germline CDR1 is DFQATT and CDR2 is SNEGSKA (reference sequence). The CDR3 consists of 11 residues. Written as DNA, the CDR3 is TGCAGTGCTAGGAACCCCTACGAGCAGTACTTC. Residues: CSARNPYEQYF.

This sequence joins TRBV6-6 and TRBJ2-7; a possible D gene is TRBD2 (5 bases). Trimming left V 8 bases short and J 4 bases short, with 15 bases between. CDR3 length: 13 amino acids. The germline V gene has CDR1 MNHNY and CDR2 SVGAGI (reference sequence). CDR3: CASSQRHLYEQYF. DNA of the CDR3: TGTGCCAGCTCCCAGCGGCATCTTTACGAGCAGTACTTC.

J is TRBJ2-1 and V is TRBV10-1, with TRBD2 matching over 10 bases. This CDR3 contains 18 residues. CDR1 and CDR2 from the germline V gene are WNHNN and SYGVQD (reference sequence). The J segment lost 3 bases and the V segment lost 0 bases, leaving 8 bases of the junction unmatched. The CDR3 protein is CASSESLPAGGFYNEQFF. The CDR3 DNA sequence: TGCGCCAGCAGTGAGTCGTTACCAGCGGGAGGGTTCTACAATGAGCAGTTCTTC.

This chain joins TRBV25-1 and TRBJ2-3; 8 nucleotides agree with TRBD1. Trimming cost V 6 bases and J 1 base; bases outside gene matches: 0. The germline gives CDR1 MGHDK, CDR2 SYGVNS. This CDR3 is built from 13 residues. CDR3 region: CASRGQGTDTQYF. The CDR3 DNA follows: TGTGCCAGCAGGGGACAGGGCACAGATACGCAGTATTTT.

V is TRBV6-1 and J is TRBJ1-1; no definite D call. The length of the CDR3 is 10 residues. The germline gives CDR1 MNHNS, CDR2 SASEGT. Between the trimmed V and J ends, which lost 5 bases and 6 bases, there was a span of 4 bases. The CDR3 DNA follows: TGTGCCAGCAGTCGGTCTGAAGCTTTCTTT. Translating gives CASSRSEAFF.

This sequence joins TRBV29-1 and TRBJ2-7; no firm D call. V was pared by 6 bases and J by 3 bases, with 12 bases between. Germline CDR1 SQVTM, CDR2 ANQGSEA. The CDR3 is 12 amino acids. CDR3 DNA sequence: TGCAGCGTCTCACCGGACGGCTACGAGCAGTACTTC. This sequence encodes CSVSPDGYEQYF.